This paragraph reports one T cell receptor (beta chain). Its target is unknown. Vbeta (60) and Jbeta (13) primers were used in the PCR. The protocol was immunoSEQ multiplex PCR, while the TCRdb copy is restricted to in-frame clones and leaves out a portion. The repertoire has more than 150,000 clones, over 65% of them found once; the top ten carry about 1.5%. This CDR3 is 16 amino acids long. The germline gives CDR1 SGHTA, CDR2 FQGTGA. V lost 1 base to trimming and J lost 6 bases; unmatched junction nucleotides: 6. These data come from a study of cytomegalovirus exposure and HLA in healthy donors. Across the whole study: The study placed approximately 78% of its 350 to 450 genotyped donors in the Caucasian-associated ancestry cluster. The study, taken as a whole, reports: Sequencing depth across donors, presence/absence analyses assumed, was roughly uniform.

The source of this sequence is a young man in good health and CMV-seronegative. Source material: PBMCs. The rearrangement joins TRBV7-3 to TRBJ2-1; 10 bases align to TRBD2. CDR3 residues: CASSLKPGLASNEQFF. The CDR3 bases are TGTGCCAGCAGCTTAAAACCGGGACTAGCGTCCAATGAGCAGTTCTTC.